This TCR beta chain emerged from a study of cytomegalovirus exposure and HLA in healthy donors. General study results and limits: In the roughly 120 validation repertoires, approximately 94% of cluster scores exceeded 0, per a later analysis.

The CDR3 spans 15 residues. V lost 0 bases to trimming and J lost 0 bases, with 11 bases between them. Per germline, CDR1 GTSNPN and CDR2 SVGIG (reference sequence). Data came from immunoSEQ multiplex PCR; TCRdb stores just in-frame clones and leaves some out. The sample holds 65,000 to 90,000 clones, approximately 95% seen once. In regard to this clone: The antigen remains unidentified.

Input material: PBMCs. This clonotype was sampled from a man younger than 30 in good health and CMV-seronegative. The V and J genes are TRBV30 and TRBJ1-2; D unclear. In nucleotides, the CDR3 is TGTGCCTGGAGTGTATTTGTTGGCCCTAACTATGGCTACACCTTC. Translating it yields CAWSVFVGPNYGYTF.